A selection of T cell receptor beta chains follows, all from one sample in a study of T cell responses to AZD1222 COVID-19 vaccine. Measured with immunoSEQ multiplex PCR; TCRdb has only the in-frame clones, and not every one. Here the sample spans 110,000 to 150,000 clones, 80% to 90% being singletons. Specimen: peripheral blood, collected on day 0 of AZD1222 vaccination. Source of these receptors: an adult in good health. Each CDR3 is given with its conserved first and last residue. A row's size may be missing; if present it is once, few, many or a size class.

J: TRBJ1-4; size: -; V: TRBV2; CDR3: CASSDPGATNEKLFF
J: TRBJ1-5; size: -; V: TRBV5-3; CDR3: CARSLTGLQPQHF
J: TRBJ2-3; size: -; V: TRBV19; CDR3: CASSITTSGSWNTQYF
J: TRBJ2-7; size: -; V: TRBV14; CDR3: CASSLGTPSYEQYF
J: TRBJ1-3; size: -; V: TRBV6-5; CDR3: CASSYSGTALGNTIYF
J: TRBJ1-1; size: -; V: TRBV18; CDR3: CASSPNRDRGLAEAFF
J: TRBJ2-1; size: -; V: TRBV6-5; CDR3: CASKSGLAGHEQFF
J: TRBJ1-1; size: -; V: TRBV19; CDR3: CASIKSGPRGHWDTEAFF
J: TRBJ1-2; size: -; V: TRBV4-1; CDR3: CASSQPGGDYGYTF
J: TRBJ1-2; size: -; V: TRBV12-3/TRBV12-4; CDR3: CASSSSGDYGYTF
J: TRBJ1-2; size: -; V: TRBV20-1; CDR3: CSASEQGDGYTF
J: TRBJ1-1; size: -; V: TRBV5-4; CDR3: CASSGGQGKVGNTEAFF
J: TRBJ1-4; size: -; V: TRBV28; CDR3: CASSLRGRNEKLFF
J: TRBJ1-5; size: once; V: TRBV21-1; CDR3: CASSRAGTATGAGDQPQHF
J: TRBJ1-1; size: -; V: TRBV5-7; CDR3: CASSLGKGVLGFYTEAFF
J: TRBJ2-3; size: once; V: TRBV7-8; CDR3: CASSLAMASGADTQYF
J: TRBJ2-5; size: -; V: TRBV10-3; CDR3: CAISVTGAHQETQYF
J: TRBJ2-1; size: -; V: TRBV9; CDR3: CASSPTGTTTPWNEQFF